This T cell receptor (beta chain) was documented in a study of beta chain bispecific antibodies for T cell cancers. General study findings and limits: TRBV5-5 signal dropped roughly 98% after anti-TRBV5-5; TRBV5-6 dropped 75% to 94%. Anti-TRBV12 exposure, compared with anti-CD19, reduced the TRBV12-3 proportion of TRBV signal by roughly 99%. Normal T cells contributed less of the targeted TRBV signal than the leukemia cells did.

A single record per CDR3 protein comes from TCRdb applying MiXCR to the 5' RACE reads. The table lists 7,000 to 9,500 distinct CDR3 sequences, around 2.3% of them singletons, with roughly 68% in the top ten. The ends lost 1 base at V and 11 bases at J; junction bases unmatched: 7. Germline CDR1 and CDR2: DFQATT and SNEGSKA (reference sequence). This CDR3 has 13 amino acids. This clonotype came up many times. The antigen is unknown. Blood mononuclear cells were expanded for about 3 days using either OKT3 anti-CD3 antibody or CD3/CD28 beads. The receptor was isolated from a human donor in good health. Some clones in this sample may be carry-over from other donors' samples. The sample here was T cells from a healthy donor cultured with Jurkat leukemia cells, taken from a culture containing an anti-CD19 bispecific antibody. The gene calls are TRBV20-1 and TRBJ1-1; TRBD1 matches 10 bases. This CDR3 reads CSARGQGARLAFF. CDR3 nucleotide sequence: TGCAGTGCTAGAGGACAGGGGGCGCGGCTGGCTTTCTTT.